This T cell receptor beta chain was found in a study of vaccination and CD4 T cells after COVID-19. Whole-study context: Nasal swab PCR had detected SARS-CoV-2 in convalescent patients, ten or so mild and one severe. The BNT162b2 or mRNA-1273 vaccine was given to participants in two doses. Regarding the study as a whole: Among those convalescent, a median approximately 83% of reactive clones emerged solely post-vaccination.

TCRdb re-called the PCR reads with MiXCR, one entry per CDR3 protein. The table includes 20,000 to 25,000 distinct CDR3 sequences, around 57% detected once. The CDR3 sequence is 15 residues long. V gave up 7 bases and J gave up 1 base; unmatched junction bases: 10. Germline V gene data show CDR1 as DFQATT and CDR2 as SNEGSKA (reference sequence). Regarding this clonotype: Antigen unknown.

The J gene is TRBJ2-3, the V gene TRBV20-1; 8 bases are shared with TRBD2. Specimen: CD4+ T cells from blood, collected before SARS-CoV-2 vaccination. This clonotype was obtained from a human donor who had recovered from COVID-19. CDR3 in DNA: TGCAGTGGGTCGGAGCGGGAGAGGGGCACAGATACGCAGTATTTT. It translates to CSGSERERGTDTQYF.